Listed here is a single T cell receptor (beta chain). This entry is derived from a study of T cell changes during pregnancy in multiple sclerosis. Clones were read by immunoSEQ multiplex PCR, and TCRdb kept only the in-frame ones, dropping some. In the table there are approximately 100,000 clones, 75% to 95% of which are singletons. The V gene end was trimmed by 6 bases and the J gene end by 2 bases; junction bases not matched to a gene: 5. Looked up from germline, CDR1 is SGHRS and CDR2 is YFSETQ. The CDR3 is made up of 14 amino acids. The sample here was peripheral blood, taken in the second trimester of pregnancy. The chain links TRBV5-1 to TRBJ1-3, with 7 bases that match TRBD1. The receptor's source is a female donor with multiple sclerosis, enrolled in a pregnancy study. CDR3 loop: CASTAGTAGNTIYF. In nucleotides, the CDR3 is TGCGCCAGCACCGCGGGGACAGCTGGAAACACCATATATTTT.